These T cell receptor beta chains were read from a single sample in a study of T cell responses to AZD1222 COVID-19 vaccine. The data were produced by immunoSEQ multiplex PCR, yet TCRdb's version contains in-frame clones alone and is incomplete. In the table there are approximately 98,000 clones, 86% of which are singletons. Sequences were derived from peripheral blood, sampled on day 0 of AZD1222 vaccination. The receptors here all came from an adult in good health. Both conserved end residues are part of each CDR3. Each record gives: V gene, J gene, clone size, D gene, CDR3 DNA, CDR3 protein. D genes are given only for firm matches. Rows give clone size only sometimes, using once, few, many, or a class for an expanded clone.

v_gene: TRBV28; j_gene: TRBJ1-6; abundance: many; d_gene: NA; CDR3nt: TGTGCCAGCAGTTTAATGGGGGCGGTAGGTGGAGATAATTCACCCCTCCACTTT; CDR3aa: CASSLMGAVGGDNSPLHF
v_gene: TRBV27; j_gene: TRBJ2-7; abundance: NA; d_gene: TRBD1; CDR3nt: TGTGCCAGCAGTTTGTCCGGGACAGGGGGCGCGGGGCAGTACTTC; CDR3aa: CASSLSGTGGAGQYF
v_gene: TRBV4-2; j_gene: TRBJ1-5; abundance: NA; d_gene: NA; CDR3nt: TGTGCCAGCAGCCAAGAAGGTGGTGGGGGGGGCACCCAGCCCCAGCATTTT; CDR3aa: CASSQEGGGGGTQPQHF
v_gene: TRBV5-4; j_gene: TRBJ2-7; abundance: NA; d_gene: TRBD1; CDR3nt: TGTGCCAGCAGCCGGAGTCAGGGACAGGGGGCGAGGGAGCAGTACTTC; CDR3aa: CASSRSQGQGAREQYF
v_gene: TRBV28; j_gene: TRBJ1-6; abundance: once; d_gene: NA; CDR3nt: TGTGCCAGCACTATCGGCGGGACGGGGATCGATTCACCCCTCCACTTT; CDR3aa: CASTIGGTGIDSPLHF
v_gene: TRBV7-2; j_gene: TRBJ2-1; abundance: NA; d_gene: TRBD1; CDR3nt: TGTGCCAGCAGCTTCCGATCCGGGACAGGGGGCCATGAGCAGTTCTTC; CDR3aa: CASSFRSGTGGHEQFF
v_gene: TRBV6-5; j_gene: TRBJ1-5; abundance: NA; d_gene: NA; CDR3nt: TGTGCCAGCACCCCCACCGTCGGGGATCAGCCCCAGCATTTT; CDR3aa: CASTPTVGDQPQHF
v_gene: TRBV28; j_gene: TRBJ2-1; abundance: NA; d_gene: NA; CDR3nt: TGTGCCAGCAGTCCACGCCCGGGCTCCTACAATGAGCAGTTCTTC; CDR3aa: CASSPRPGSYNEQFF
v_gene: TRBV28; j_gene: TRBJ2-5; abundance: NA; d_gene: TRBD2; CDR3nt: TGTGCCAGCAACGGGGCAGCGGGAAATCAAGAGACCCAGTACTTC; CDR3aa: CASNGAAGNQETQYF
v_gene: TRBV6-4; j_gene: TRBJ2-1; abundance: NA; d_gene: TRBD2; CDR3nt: TGTGCCAGCAGTGAACTAGCGGGGGGGCGAGTGGAGCAGTTCTTC; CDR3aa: CASSELAGGRVEQFF
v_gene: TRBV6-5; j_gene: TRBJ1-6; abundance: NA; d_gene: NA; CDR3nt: TGTGCCAGCTCGGGATCCTTTGATTCACCCCTCCACTTT; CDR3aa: CASSGSFDSPLHF
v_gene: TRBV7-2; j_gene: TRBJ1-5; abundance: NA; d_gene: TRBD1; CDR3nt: TGTGCCAGCAGCTTAGGCTATTACAGGGGAAGATGGCAGCCCCAGCATTTT; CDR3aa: CASSLGYYRGRWQPQHF
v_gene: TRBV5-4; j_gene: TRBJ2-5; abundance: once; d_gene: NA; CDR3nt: TGTGCCAGCAGCCTCGGTCAGGGGTCTAAGGAGTACTTC; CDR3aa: CASSLGQGSKEYF
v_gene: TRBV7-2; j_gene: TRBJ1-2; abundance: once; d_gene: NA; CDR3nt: TGTGCCAGCAGCTTAGTTTGGTCACCCCAGGGGTCTGGCTACACCTTC; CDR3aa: CASSLVWSPQGSGYTF
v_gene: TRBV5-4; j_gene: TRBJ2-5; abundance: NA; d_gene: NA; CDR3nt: TGTGCCAGCAGTTCGACGGGGGTCGAGACCCAGTACTTC; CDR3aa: CASSSTGVETQYF
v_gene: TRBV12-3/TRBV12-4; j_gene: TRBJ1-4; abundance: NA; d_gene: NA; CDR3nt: TGTGCCAGCAGTTTAAGAGAGATCGGAAAACTGTTTTTT; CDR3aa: CASSLREIGKLFF
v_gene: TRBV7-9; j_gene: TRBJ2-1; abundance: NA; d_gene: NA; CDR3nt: TGTGCCAGCAGCTTCGACAGCGCCGGAGTGCACAATGAGCAGTTCTTC; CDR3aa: CASSFDSAGVHNEQFF
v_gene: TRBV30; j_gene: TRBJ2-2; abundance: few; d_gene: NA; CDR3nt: TGTGCCTGGAGATTGCAGGGGCAATCCGGGGAGCTGTTTTTT; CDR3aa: CAWRLQGQSGELFF
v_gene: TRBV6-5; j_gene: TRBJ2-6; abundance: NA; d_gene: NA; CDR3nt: TGTGCCAGCAGCCCCACCTCTGGGGCCAACGTCCTGACTTTC; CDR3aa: CASSPTSGANVLTF
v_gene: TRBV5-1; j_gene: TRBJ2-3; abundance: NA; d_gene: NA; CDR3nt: TGCGCCAGCAGCCCCGGGCAGCACGAGACAGATACGCAGTATTTT; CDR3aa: CASSPGQHETDTQYF
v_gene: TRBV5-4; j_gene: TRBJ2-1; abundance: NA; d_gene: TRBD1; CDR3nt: TGTGCCAGCAGCTCCAAGGACAGGGACAATGAGCAGTTCTTC; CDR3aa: CASSSKDRDNEQFF
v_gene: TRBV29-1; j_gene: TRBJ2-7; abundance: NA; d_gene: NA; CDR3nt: TGCAGCGCTAGCCCTGGGGCTACGTGGGGCGAGCAGTACTTC; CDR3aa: CSASPGATWGEQYF
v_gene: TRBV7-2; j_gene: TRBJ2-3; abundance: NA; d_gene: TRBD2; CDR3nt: TGTGCCAGCAGCTCATGGACTAGCGGGGGGGTCACAGATACGCAGTATTTT; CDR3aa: CASSSWTSGGVTDTQYF
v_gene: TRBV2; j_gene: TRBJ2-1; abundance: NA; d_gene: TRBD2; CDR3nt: TGTGCCAGCAGGATAGCGGGGAACAATGAGCAGTTCTTC; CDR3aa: CASRIAGNNEQFF
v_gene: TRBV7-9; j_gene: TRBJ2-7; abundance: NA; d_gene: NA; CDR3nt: TGTGCCAGCAGCTCGACAGGATACGAGCAGTACTTC; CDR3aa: CASSSTGYEQYF
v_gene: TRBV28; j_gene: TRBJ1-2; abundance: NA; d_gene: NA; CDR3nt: TGTGCCAGCAGTGTCAGGGGCTGGGGCTACACCTTC; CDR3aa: CASSVRGWGYTF
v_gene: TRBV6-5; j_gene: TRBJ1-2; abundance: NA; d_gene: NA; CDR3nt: TGTGCCACCAACCCGGCCCCCTCGGTCTATGGCTACACCTTC; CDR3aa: CATNPAPSVYGYTF
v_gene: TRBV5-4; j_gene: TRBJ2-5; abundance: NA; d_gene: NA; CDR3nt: TGTGCCAGCAGCTTGGTAGGTCGTGAGACCCAGTACTTC; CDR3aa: CASSLVGRETQYF
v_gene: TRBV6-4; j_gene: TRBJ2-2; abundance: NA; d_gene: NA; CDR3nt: TGTGCCAGCAGTCTCCTCCAGACCAGGGAGGCCGGGGAGCTGTTTTTT; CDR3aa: CASSLLQTREAGELFF
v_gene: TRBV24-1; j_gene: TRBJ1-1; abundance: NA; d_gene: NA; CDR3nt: TGTGCCACCAGCACATACCCTTGGGACCGGGTGAACACTGAAGCTTTCTTT; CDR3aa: CATSTYPWDRVNTEAFF
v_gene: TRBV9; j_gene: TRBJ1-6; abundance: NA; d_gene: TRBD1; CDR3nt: TGTGCCAGCAGCCCGGACAGGCCAGGATCCCTCCACTTT; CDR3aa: CASSPDRPGSLHF
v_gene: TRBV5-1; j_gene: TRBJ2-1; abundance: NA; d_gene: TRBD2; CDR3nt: TGCGCCAGCAGCTTGGTGACTAGCGGGAACAATGAGCAGTTCTTC; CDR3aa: CASSLVTSGNNEQFF
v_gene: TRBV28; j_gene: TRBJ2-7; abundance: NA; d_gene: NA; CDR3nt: TGTGCCAGCAGTTATAACGATTGGACGAGCTCCTACGAGCAGTACTTC; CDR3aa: CASSYNDWTSSYEQYF
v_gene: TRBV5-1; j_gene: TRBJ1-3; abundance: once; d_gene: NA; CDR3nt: TGCGCCAGCAGCTTGACAGGGCAGGGAAACACCATATATTTT; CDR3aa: CASSLTGQGNTIYF
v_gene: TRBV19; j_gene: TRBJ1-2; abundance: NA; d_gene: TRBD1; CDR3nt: TGTGCCAGTTGGTCTTTCTTCGGACAGGGGATTAACTATGGCTACACCTTC; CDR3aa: CASWSFFGQGINYGYTF
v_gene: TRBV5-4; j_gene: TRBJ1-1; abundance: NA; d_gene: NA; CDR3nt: TGTGCCAGCAGCCCACAAGGACCCTCCTCTCGGGCTTTCTTT; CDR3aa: CASSPQGPSSRAFF
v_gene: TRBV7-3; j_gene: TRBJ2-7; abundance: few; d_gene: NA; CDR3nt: TGTGCCAGCAGCTTAACGCAGTTGTCCTACGAGCAGTACTTC; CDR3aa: CASSLTQLSYEQYF
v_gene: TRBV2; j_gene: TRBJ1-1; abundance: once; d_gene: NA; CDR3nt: TGTGCCAGCAGTTCGGAGGTTTTGGAAGCTTTCTTT; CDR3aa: CASSSEVLEAFF
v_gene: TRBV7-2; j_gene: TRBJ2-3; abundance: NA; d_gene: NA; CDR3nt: TGTGCCAGCAGCTCCTGGACAACCACAGATACGCAGTATTTT; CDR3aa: CASSSWTTTDTQYF
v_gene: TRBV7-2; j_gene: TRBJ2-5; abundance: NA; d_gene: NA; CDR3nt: TGTGCCAGCAGCTTAGGGGGCCTGGTGGAGACCCAGTACTTC; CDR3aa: CASSLGGLVETQYF
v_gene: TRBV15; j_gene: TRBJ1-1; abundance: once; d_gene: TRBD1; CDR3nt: TGTGCCACCAGCAGACGTCCCGGGACAGGGATGAACACTGAAGCTTTCTTT; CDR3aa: CATSRRPGTGMNTEAFF